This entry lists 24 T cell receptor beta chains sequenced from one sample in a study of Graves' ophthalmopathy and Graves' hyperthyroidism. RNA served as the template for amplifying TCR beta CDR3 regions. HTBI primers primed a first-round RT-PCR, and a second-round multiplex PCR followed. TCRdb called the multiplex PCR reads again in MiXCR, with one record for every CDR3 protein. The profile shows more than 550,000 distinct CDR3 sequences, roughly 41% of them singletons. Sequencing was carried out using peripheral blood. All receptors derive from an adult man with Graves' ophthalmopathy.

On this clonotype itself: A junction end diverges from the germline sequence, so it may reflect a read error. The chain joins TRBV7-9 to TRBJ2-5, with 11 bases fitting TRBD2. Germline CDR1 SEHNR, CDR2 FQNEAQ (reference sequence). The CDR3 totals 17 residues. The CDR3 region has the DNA TGCGCCAGCAGCTTGACCATACTAGCGGGAGTATCAGAGACCCAGTACTTC. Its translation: CASSLTILAGVSETQYF. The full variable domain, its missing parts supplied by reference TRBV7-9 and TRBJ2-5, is DTGVSQNPRHKITKRGQNVTFRCDPISEHNRLYWYRQTLGQGPEFLTYFQNEAQLEKSRLLSDRFSAERPKGSFSTLEIQRTEQGDSAMYLCASSLTILAGVSETQYFGPGTRLLVL.

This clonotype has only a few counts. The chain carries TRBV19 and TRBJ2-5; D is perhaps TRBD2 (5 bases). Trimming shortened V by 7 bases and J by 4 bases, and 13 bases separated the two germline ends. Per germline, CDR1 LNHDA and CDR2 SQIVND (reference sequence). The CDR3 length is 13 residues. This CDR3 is CASTSGLGETQYF. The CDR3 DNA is TGTGCCAGTACGAGCGGACTTGGAGAGACCCAGTACTTC.

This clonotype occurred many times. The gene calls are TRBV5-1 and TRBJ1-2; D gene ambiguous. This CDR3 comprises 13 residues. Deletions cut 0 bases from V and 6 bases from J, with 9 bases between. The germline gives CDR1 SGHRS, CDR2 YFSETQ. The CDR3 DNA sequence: TGCGCCAGCAGCTTGGAAGGGATCGATGGCTACACCTTC. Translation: CASSLEGIDGYTF.

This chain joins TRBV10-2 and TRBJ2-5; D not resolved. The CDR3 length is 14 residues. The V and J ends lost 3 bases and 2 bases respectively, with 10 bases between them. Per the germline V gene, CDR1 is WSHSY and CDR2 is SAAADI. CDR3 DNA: TGCGCCAGCAGTGACGGGTATATTCAAGAGACCCAGTACTTC. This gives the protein CASSDGYIQETQYF.

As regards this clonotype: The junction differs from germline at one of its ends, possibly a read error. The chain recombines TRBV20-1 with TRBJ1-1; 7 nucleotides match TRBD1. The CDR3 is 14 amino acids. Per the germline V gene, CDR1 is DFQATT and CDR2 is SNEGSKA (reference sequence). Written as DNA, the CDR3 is TGCAGTGCTAGAGTGGGGACAGCAAACACTCAAGCTTTCTTT. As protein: CSARVGTANTQAFF.

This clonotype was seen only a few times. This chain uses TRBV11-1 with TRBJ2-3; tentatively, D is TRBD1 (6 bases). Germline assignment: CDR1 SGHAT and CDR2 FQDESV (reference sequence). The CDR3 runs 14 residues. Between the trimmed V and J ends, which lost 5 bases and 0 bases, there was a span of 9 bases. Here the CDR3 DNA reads TGTGCCAGCAGCCTTGGACAGAGCACAGATACGCAGTATTTT. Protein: CASSLGQSTDTQYF.

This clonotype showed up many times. CDR3 sequence reads: CASSTDRGKAFF. The CDR3 bases are TGTGCCAGCAGCACCGACAGAGGAAAAGCTTTCTTT. J is TRBJ1-1 and V is TRBV12-3 or TRBV12-4, with D maybe TRBD1 (5 bases). V shed 6 bases and J shed 9 bases, with 14 bases lying between them. The CDR3 loop spans 12 amino acids.

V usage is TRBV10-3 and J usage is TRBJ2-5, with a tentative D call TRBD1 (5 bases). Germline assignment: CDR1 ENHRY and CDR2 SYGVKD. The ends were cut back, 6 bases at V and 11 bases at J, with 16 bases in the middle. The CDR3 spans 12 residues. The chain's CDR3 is CAIRGLTDTQYF. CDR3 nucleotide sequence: TGTGCCATCAGGGGGCTCACAGATACGCAGTACTTC.

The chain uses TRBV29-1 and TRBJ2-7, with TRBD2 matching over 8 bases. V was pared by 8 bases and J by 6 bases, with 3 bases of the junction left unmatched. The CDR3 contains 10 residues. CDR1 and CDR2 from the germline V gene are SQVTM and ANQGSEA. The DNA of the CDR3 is TGCAGCCCCGCGGGGGGCGAGCAGTACTTC. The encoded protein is CSPAGGEQYF.

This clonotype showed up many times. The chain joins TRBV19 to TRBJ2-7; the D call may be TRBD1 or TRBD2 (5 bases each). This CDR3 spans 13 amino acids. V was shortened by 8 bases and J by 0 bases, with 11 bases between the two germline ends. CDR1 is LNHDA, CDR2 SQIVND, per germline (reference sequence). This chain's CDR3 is CASGDQRSYEQYF. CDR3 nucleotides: TGTGCCAGTGGGGACCAACGCTCCTACGAGCAGTACTTC.

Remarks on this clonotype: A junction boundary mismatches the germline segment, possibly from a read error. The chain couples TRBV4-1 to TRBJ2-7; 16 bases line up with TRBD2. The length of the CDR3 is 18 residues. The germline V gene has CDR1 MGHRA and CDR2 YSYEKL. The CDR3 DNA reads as TGTGCCAGCAGCCCCTCGGCGGGACTAGCGGGAGGGCCGAACGAGCAGTACTTC. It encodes CASSPSAGLAGGPNEQYF.

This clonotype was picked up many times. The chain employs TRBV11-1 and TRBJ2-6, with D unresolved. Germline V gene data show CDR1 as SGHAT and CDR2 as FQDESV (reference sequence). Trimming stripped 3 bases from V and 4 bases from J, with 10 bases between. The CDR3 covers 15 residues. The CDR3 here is CASSFSVPGANVLTF. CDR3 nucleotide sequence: TGTGCCAGCAGCTTTTCGGTCCCCGGGGCCAACGTCCTGACTTTC.

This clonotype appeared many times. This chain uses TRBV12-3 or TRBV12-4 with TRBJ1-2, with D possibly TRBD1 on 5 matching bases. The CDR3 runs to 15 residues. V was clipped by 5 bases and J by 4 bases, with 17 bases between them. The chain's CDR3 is CASSKLAGNPYGYTF. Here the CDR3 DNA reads TGTGCCAGCAGTAAGCTCGCAGGGAATCCCTATGGCTACACCTTC.

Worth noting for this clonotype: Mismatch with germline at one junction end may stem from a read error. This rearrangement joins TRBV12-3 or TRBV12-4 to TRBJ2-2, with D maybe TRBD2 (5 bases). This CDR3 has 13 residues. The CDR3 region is CASSYSNTGEPFF. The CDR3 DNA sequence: TGTGCCAGCAGCTATTCGAACACCGGGGAGCCGTTTTTT.

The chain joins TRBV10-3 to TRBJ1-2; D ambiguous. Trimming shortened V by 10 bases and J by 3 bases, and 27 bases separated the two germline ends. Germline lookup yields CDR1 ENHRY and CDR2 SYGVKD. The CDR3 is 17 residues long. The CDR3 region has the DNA TGTGCCAGCTCACCACGAAGGGTGTCCCTTGCCGACTATGGCTACACCTTC. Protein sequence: CASSPRRVSLADYGYTF.

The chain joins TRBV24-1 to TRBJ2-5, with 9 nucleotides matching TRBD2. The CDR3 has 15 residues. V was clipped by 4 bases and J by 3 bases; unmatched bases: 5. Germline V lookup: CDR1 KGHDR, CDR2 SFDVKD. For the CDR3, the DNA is TGTGCCACCAGTGACCCCAGGACTAGCGAAGAGACCCAGTACTTC. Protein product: CATSDPRTSEETQYF.

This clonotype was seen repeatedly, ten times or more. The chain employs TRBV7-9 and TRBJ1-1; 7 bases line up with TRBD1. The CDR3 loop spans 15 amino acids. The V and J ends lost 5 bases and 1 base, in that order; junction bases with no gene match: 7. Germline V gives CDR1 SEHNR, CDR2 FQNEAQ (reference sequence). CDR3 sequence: CASSTRDRANTEAFF. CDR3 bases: TGTGCCAGCAGCACACGGGACAGAGCGAACACTGAAGCTTTCTTT.

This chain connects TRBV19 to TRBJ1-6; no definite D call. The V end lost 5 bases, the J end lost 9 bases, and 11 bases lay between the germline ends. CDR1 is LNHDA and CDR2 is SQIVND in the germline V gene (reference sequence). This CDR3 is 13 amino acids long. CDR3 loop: CASSVRDGSPLHF. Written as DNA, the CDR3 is TGTGCCAGTAGTGTACGGGATGGTTCACCCCTCCACTTT. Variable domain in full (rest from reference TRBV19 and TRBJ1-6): DGGITQSPKYLFRKEGQNVTLSCEQNLNHDAMYWYRQDPGQGLRLIYYSQIVNDFQKGDIAEGYSVSREKKESFPLTVTSAQKNPTAFYLCASSVRDGSPLHFGNGTRLTVT.

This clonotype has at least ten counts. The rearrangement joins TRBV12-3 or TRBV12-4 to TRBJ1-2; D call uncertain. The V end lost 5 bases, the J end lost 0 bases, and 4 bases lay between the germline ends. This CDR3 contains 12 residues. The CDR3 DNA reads TGTGCCAGCAGTACAGCTAACTATGGCTACACCTTC. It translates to CASSTANYGYTF.

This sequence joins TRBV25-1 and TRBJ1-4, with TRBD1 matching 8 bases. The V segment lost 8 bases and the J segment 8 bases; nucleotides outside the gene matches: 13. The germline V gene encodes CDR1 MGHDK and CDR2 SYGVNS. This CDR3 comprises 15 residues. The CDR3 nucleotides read TGTGCCAGCGCGTTCCTCGACAGGGGAGGAGAAAAACTGTTTTTT. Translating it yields CASAFLDRGGEKLFF.

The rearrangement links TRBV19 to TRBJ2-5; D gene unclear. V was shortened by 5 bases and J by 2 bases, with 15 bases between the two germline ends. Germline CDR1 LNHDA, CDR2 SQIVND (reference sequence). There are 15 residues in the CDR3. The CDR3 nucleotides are TGTGCCAGTAGTTTCCTAAACTGGCCTCAAGAGACCCAGTACTTC. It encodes CASSFLNWPQETQYF.

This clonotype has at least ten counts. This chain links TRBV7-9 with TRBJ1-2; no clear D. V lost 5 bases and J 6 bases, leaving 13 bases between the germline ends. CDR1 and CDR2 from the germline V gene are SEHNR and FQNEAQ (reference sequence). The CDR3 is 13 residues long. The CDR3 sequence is CASSTRTYNGYTF. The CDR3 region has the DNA TGTGCCAGCAGCACCCGGACGTACAATGGCTACACCTTC. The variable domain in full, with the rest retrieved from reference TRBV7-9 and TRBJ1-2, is DTGVSQNPRHKITKRGQNVTFRCDPISEHNRLYWYRQTLGQGPEFLTYFQNEAQLEKSRLLSDRFSAERPKGSFSTLEIQRTEQGDSAMYLCASSTRTYNGYTFGSGTRLTVV.

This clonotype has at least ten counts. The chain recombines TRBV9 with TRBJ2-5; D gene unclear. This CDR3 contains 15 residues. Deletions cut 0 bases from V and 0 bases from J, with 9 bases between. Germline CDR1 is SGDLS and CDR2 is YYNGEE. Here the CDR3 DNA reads TGTGCCAGCAGCGTAGAGGACGGGCACCAAGAGACCCAGTACTTC. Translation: CASSVEDGHQETQYF.

The CDR3 region has the DNA TGTGCCAGTTCCGACAGGGGATTCTCCGAGCAGTACTTC. Encoded protein: CASSDRGFSEQYF. The V call is TRBV19, the J call TRBJ2-7; TRBD1 aligns across 8 bases. CDR1 and CDR2 (germline): LNHDA, SQIVND (reference sequence). The V and J ends lost 8 bases and 6 bases, in that order; junction bases with no gene match: 9. The CDR3 totals 13 residues.